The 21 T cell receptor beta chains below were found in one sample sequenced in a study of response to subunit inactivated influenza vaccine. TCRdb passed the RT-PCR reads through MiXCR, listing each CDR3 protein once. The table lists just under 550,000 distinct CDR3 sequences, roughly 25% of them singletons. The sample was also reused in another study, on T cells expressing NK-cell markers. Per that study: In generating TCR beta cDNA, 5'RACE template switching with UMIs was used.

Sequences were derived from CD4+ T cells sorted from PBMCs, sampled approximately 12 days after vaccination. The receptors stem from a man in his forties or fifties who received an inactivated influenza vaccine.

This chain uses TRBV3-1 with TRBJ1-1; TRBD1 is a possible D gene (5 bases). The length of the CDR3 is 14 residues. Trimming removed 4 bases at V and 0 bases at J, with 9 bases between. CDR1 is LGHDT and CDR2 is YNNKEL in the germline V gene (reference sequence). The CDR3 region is CASSPTALNTEAFF. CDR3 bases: TGTGCCAGCAGCCCGACAGCTTTGAACACTGAAGCTTTCTTT.

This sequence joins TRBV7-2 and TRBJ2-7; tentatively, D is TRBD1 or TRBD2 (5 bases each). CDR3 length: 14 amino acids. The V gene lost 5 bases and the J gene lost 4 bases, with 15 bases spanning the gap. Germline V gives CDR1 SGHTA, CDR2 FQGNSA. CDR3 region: CASSPHGTGYEQYF. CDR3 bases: TGTGCCAGCAGCCCACACGGGACCGGTTACGAGCAGTACTTC. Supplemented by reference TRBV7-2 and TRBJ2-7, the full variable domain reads GAGVSQSPSNKVTEKGKDVELRCDPISGHTALYWYRQSLGQGLEFLIYFQGNSAPDKSGLPSDRFSAERTGGSVSTLTIQRTQQEDSAVYLCASSPHGTGYEQYFGPGTRLTVT.

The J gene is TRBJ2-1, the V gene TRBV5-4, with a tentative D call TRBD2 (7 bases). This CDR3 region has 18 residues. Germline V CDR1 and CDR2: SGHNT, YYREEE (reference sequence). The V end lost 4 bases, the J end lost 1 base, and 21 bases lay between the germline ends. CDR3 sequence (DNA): TGTGCCAGCAGCCCCGGTGGCGCGGGGGCCACTTCCTACAATGAGCAGTTCTTC. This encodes CASSPGGAGATSYNEQFF.

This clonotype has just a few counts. The CDR3 coding sequence is TGTGCCACCAGCAGAGACGGCTATGGCTACACCTTC. Translated: CATSRDGYGYTF. The chain uses TRBV15 and TRBJ1-2; D gene uncertain. Trimming left V 0 bases short and J 4 bases short, with 3 bases between. Germline-derived CDR1 and CDR2 are LNHNV and YYDKDF (reference sequence). The CDR3 has 12 residues.

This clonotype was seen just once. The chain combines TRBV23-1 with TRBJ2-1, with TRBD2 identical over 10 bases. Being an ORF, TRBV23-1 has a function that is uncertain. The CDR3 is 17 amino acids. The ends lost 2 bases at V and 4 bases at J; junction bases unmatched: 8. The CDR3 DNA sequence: TGCGCCAGCAGTCAAAAGAGACTAGCGGGCTTATACAATGAGCAGTTCTTC. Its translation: CASSQKRLAGLYNEQFF.

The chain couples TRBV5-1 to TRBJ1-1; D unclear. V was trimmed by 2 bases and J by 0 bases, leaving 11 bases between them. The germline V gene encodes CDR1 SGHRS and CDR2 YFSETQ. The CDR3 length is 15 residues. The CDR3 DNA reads TGCGCCAGCAGCTTAAACGGTTTAATGAACACTGAAGCTTTCTTT. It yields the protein CASSLNGLMNTEAFF. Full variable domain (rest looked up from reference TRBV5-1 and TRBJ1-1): KAGVTQTPRYLIKTRGQQVTLSCSPISGHRSVSWYQQTPGQGLQFLFEYFSETQRNKGNFPGRFSGRQFSNSRSEMNVSTLELGDSALYLCASSLNGLMNTEAFFGQGTRLTVV.

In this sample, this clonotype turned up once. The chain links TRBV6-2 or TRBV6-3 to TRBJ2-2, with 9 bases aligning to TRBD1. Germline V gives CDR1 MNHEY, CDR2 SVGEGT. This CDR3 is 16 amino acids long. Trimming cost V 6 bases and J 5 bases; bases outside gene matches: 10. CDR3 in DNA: TGTGCCAGCAGGAGAACGGGACAGGGTCGAACCGGGGAGCTGTTTTTT. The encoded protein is CASRRTGQGRTGELFF.

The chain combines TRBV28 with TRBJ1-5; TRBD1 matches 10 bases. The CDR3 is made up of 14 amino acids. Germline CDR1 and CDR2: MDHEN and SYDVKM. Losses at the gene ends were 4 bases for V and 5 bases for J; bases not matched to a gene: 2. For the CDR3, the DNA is TGTGCCAGCAGTTGGGGGACAGGGGATCAGCCCCAGCATTTT. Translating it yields CASSWGTGDQPQHF.

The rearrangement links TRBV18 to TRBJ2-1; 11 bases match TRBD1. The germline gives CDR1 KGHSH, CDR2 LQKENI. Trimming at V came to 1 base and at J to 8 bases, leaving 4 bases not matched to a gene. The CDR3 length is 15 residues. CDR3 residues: CASSPRGQGGDEQFF. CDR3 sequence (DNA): TGTGCCAGCTCACCACGGGGACAGGGGGGTGATGAGCAGTTCTTC.

The CDR3 DNA sequence: TGCAGTGCTAGCTCTCTGCCAGGCACTAGCACAGATACGCAGTATTTT. This encodes CSASSLPGTSTDTQYF. This chain uses TRBV20-1 with TRBJ2-3; D ambiguous. The V gene's germline CDR1 is DFQATT and CDR2 SNEGSKA (reference sequence). V was trimmed by 3 bases and J by 0 bases, leaving 16 bases between them. The CDR3 covers 16 residues.

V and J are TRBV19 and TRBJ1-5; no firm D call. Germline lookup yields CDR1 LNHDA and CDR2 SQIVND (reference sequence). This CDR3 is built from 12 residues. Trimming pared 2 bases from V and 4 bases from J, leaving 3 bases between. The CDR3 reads CASSIPNQPQHF. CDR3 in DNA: TGTGCCAGTAGTATACCGAATCAGCCCCAGCATTTT.

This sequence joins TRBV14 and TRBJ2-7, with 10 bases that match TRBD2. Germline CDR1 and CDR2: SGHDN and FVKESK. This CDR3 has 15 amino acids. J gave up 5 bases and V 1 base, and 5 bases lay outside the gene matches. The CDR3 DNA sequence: TGTGCCAGCAGCCAAGGTCCACTAGCGGGGAACGAGCAGTACTTC. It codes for CASSQGPLAGNEQYF.

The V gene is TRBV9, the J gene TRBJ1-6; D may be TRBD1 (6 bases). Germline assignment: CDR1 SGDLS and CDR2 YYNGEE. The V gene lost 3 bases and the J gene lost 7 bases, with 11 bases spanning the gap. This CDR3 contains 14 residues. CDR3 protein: CASSAYQGNSPLHF. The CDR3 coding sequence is TGTGCCAGCAGCGCTTATCAGGGGAATTCACCCCTCCACTTT.

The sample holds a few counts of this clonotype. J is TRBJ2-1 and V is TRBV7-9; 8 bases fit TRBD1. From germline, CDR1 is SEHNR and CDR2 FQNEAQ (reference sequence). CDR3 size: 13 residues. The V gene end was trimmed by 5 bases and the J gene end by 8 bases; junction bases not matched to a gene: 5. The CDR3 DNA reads TGTGCCAGCAGCGTACAGGGGGTATATGAGCAGTTCTTC. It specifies CASSVQGVYEQFF.

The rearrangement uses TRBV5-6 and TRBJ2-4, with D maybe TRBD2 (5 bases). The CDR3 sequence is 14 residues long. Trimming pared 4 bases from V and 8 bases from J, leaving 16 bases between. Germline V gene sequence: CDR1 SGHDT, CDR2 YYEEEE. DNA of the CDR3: TGTGCCAGCAGCGCGGCCGAGGCAGCGGACATTCAGTACTTC. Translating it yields CASSAAEAADIQYF.

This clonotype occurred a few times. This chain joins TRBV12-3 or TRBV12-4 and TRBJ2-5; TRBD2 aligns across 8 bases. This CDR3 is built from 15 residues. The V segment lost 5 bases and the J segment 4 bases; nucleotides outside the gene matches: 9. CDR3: CASSPVRGAGETQYF. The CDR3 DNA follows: TGTGCCAGCAGTCCAGTGCGGGGGGCGGGAGAGACCCAGTACTTC.

This CDR3 reads CASSGRKGNYGYTF. CDR3 nucleotide sequence: TGTGCCAGCAGTGGTAGGAAGGGGAACTATGGCTACACCTTC. The gene calls are TRBV7-7 and TRBJ1-2; perhaps TRBD1 as D (5 bases). CDR3 size: 14 residues. The germline CDR1 and CDR2 sequences are SSHAT and FNYEAQ (reference sequence). Trimming removed 6 bases at V and 2 bases at J, with 13 bases between. The full variable domain, rest sourced from reference TRBV7-7 and TRBJ1-2, is GAGVSQSPRYKVTKRGQDVTLRCDPISSHATLYWYQQALGQGPEFLTYFNYEAQPDKSGLPSDRFSAERPEGSISTLTIQRTEQRDSAMYRCASSGRKGNYGYTFGSGTRLTVV.

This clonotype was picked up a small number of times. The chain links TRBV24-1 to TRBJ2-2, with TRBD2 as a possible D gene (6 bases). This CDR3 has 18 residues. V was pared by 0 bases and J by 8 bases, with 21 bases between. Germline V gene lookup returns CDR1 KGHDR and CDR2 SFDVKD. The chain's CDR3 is CATSDLTSGSLTRGELFF. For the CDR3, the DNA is TGTGCCACCAGTGATTTGACTTCCGGGAGCTTGACAAGGGGGGAGCTGTTTTTT.

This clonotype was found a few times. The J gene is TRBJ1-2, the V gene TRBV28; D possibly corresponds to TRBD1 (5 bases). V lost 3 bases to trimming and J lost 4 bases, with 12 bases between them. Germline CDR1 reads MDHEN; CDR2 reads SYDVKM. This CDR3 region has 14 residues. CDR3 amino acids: CASSLRGTGYGYTF. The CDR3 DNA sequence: TGTGCCAGCAGTTTGAGAGGGACTGGCTATGGCTACACCTTC.

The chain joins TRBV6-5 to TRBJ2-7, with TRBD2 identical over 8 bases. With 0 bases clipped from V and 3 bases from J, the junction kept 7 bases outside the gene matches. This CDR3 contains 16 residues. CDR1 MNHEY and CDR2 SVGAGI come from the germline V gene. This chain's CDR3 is CASSYSVSGDLYEQYF. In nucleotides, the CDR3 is TGTGCCAGCAGTTACTCGGTTAGCGGGGATCTCTACGAGCAGTACTTC.

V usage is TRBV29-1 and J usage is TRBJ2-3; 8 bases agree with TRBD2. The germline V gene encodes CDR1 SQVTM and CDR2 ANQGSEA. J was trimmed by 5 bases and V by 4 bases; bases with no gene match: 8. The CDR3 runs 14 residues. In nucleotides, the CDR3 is TGCAGCGTTGGCCCAGCGGGAGCTAAAGATACGCAGTATTTT. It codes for CSVGPAGAKDTQYF.